The following is a TCR beta chain sequence with its context. CDR1 and CDR2 (germline): LGHDT, YNNKEL (reference sequence). Trimming at V came to 0 bases and at J to 11 bases, leaving 9 bases not matched to a gene. The CDR3 has 15 residues. This sample stems from a study of blood T cell repertoires in COVID-19. At the level of the study: COVID-19 samples from acute and convalescent phases originated in the United States, Italy and Spain. PBMCs, B-cell-depleted T cells, or T cells were the source of the cDNA or gDNA that made up the material.

The assay was immunoSEQ multiplex PCR, and TCRdb's table has in-frame clones only and misses some. This sample carries some 290,000 clones, about 88% of them seen once, and the ten largest clones take 3.5% to 4%. The chain employs TRBV3-1 (or the pseudogene TRBV3-2) and TRBJ2-4; TRBD2 matches at 8 bases. The TCR comes from a man younger than 30 with active or convalescent COVID-19. Sequenced material: peripheral blood. The CDR3 sequence: CASSQETGGLSFQYF. CDR3 DNA sequence: TGTGCCAGCAGCCAAGAGACGGGAGGGCTGTCCTTTCAGTACTTC.